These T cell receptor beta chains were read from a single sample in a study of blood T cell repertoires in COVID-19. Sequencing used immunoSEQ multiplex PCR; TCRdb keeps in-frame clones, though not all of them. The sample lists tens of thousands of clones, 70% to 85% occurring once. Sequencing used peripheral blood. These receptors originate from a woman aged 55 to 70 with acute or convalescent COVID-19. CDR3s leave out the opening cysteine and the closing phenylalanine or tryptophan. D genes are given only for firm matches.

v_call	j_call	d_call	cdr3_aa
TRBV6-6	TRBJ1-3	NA	ASSPGGRADGNTIY
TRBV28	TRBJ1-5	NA	ASSLIRGNQPQH
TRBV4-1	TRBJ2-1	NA	ASSQEGRVDYNEQF
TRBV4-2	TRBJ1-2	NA	ASSQENRANYGYT
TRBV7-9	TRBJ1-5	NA	ASSLSGQNQPQH
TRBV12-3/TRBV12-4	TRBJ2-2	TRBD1	ASSNRGTGELF
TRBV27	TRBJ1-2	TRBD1	ASSTQGNYGYT
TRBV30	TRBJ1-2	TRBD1	AWSSPGQTNYGYT
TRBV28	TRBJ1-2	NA	ASSLPDSYGYT
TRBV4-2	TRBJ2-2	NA	ASSQDEYRAGPTGELF
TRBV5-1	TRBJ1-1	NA	ASSFDPGHLTEAF
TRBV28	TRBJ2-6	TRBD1	ASSPRGSGANVLT
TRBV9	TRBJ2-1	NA	ASSVYDSPYNEQF
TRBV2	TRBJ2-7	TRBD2	ASSDLSGGRYEQY
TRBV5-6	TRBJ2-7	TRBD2	ASSSRLAGVIYEQY
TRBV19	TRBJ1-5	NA	ASRPRGGYQPQH
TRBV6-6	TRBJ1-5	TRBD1	ASSYYGTAAGQPQH
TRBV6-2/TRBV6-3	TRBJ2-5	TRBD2	ASSYLERGFKETQY
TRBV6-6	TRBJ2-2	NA	ASSYLVAGTGELF
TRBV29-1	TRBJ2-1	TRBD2	SIHTSADYNEQF
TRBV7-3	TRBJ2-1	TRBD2	ASSYLSGSSYNEQF
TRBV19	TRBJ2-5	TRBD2	ASNLLAGGPETQY
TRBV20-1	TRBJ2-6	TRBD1	SASRTGDPSGANVLT
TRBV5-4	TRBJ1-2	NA	ASSLADSRHGGYT
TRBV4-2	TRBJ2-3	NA	ASSQDRGGAGTDTQY
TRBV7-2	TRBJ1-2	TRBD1	ASSLFDREGYT
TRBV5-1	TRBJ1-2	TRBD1	ASSITGGGGYT
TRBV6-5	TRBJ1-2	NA	ASSRGRDYGYT
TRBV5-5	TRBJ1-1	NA	ASSFGTTNTEAF
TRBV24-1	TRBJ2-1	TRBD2	ATSDPTGLAGKQF
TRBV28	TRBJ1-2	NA	ASSPNRVQGYT
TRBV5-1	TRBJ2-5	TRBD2	ASSIGTSGEETQY
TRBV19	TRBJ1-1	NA	ASALGAVNTEAF
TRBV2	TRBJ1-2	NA	ASSEWQGNYGYT
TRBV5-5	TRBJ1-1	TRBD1	ASSSYGQAVLDTEAF
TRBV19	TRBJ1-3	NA	ATRREERVPGNTIY
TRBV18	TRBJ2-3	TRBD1	ASSPDRGSDTQY
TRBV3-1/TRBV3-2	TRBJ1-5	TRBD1	ASSYGQGMNNQPQH
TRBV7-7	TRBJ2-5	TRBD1	ASIKSGNRGHETQY
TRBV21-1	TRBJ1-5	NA	ASSKGRGQPQH
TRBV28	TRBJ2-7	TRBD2	ASSPLRGVDEQY
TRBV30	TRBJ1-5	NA	AWSVSGLQPQH
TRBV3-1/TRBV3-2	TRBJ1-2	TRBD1	ASREDRANYGYT
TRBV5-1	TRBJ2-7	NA	ASSLAGAERGGEQY
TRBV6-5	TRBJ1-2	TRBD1	ASSYSAVTGVGGYT